Listed below are T cell receptor beta chains from one sample, sequenced in a study of T cells in Graves' hyperthyroidism and ophthalmopathy. TCRdb re-analysed the multiplex PCR reads in MiXCR, keeping a single row per CDR3 protein. Among fewer than 300,000 distinct CDR3 sequences listed, roughly 15% were seen once. The sample taken for sequencing was blood. All receptors come from a woman in her 50s with Graves' hyperthyroidism that later progressed to Graves' ophthalmopathy. Both conserved end residues are part of each CDR3. Rows give clone size only sometimes, using once, few, many, or a class for an expanded clone.

j_call v_call clone_size cdr3_aa
TRBJ2-1 TRBV20-1 many CSARDGTSGRALYNEQFF
TRBJ2-5 TRBV5-1 many CASSLATGLETQYF
TRBJ1-2 TRBV27 many CASSRTSNYGYTF
TRBJ2-7 TRBV6-1 many CASRGQASSYEQYF
TRBJ2-2 TRBV7-9 few CASSGTGVSTGELFF
TRBJ1-5 TRBV28 NA CASSLSRRDSIYSNQPQHF
TRBJ2-5 TRBV28 many CATADRKGKETQYF
TRBJ1-5 TRBV20-1 many CSASISTAAGQPQHF
TRBJ2-3 TRBV13 many CASSLGGPFADTQYF
TRBJ1-1 TRBV19 few CASNPGKKMNTEAFF
TRBJ1-2 TRBV5-1 many CASSLELEYGYTF
TRBJ2-7 TRBV11-1 many CASSKNTGRSYEQYF
TRBJ2-7 TRBV12-3/TRBV12-4 many CASSPGQGAREQYF
TRBJ1-1 TRBV29-1 many CSVSGVNTEAFF
TRBJ1-5 TRBV20-1 many CSAISQIYSNQPQHF
TRBJ2-1 TRBV9 NA CASSVAASGSKEQFF
TRBJ1-2 TRBV2 many CASKATLSYGYTF
TRBJ1-6 TRBV9 NA CASSPRSSYNSPLHF
TRBJ2-1 TRBV4-2 few CASSHRGGPYNEQFF
TRBJ2-5 TRBV5-1 many CASTQRTGPQETQYF
TRBJ2-5 TRBV2 many CASSDEWETQYF
TRBJ2-1 TRBV10-3 NA CAISDSGGPGNEQFF
TRBJ1-1 TRBV5-1 many CASRGPGSPNTEAFF
TRBJ2-7 TRBV9 NA CASSVDGSNEQYF
TRBJ1-4 TRBV20-1 many CSALPLGQGGEEKLFF
TRBJ2-2 TRBV9 few CASSAGTPSNTGELFF
TRBJ2-7 TRBV19 NA CASSIARDAEQYF
TRBJ2-7 TRBV20-1 NA CSARVWGSSYEQYF
TRBJ2-5 TRBV20-1 many CSARWGEETQYF
TRBJ1-5 TRBV7-8 many CASSTYRDNQPQHF
TRBJ2-3 TRBV14 NA CASSQVPPAEQSTDTQYF